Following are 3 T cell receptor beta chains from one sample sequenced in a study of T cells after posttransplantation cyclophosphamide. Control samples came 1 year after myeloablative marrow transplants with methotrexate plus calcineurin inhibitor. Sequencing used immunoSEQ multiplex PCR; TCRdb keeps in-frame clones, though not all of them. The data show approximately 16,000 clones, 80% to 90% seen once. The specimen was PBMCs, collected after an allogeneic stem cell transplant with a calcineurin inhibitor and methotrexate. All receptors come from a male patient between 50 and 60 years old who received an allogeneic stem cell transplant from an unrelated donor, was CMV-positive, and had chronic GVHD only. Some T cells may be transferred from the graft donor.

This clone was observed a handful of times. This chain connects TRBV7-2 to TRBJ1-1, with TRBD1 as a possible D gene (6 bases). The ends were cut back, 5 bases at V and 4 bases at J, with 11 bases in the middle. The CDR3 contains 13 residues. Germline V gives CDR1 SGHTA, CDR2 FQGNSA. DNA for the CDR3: TGTGCCAGCAGCCAACGGACAGCCACTGAAGCTTTCTTT. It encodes CASSQRTATEAFF. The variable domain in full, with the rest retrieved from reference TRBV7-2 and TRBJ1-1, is GAGVSQSPSNKVTEKGKDVELRCDPISGHTALYWYRQSLGQGLEFLIYFQGNSAPDKSGLPSDRFSAERTGGSVSTLTIQRTQQEDSAVYLCASSQRTATEAFFGQGTRLTVV.

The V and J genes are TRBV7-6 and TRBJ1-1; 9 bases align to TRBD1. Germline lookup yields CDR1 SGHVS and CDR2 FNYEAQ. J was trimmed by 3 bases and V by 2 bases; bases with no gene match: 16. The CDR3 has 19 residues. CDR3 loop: CASSLFPSTGGEWDTEAFF. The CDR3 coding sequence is TGTGCCAGCAGCTTATTTCCCTCGACAGGGGGGGAATGGGACACTGAAGCTTTCTTT.

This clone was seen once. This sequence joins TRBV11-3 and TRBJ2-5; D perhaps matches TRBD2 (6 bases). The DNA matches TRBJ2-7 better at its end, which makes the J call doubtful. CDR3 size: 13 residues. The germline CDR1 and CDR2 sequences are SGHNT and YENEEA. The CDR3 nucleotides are TGTGCCAGCAGCTTAGACGGAGGGTACGAGCAGTACTTC. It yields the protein CASSLDGGYEQYF.